A selection of T cell receptor beta chains follows, all from one sample in a study of blood T cell repertoires in COVID-19. Profiled with immunoSEQ multiplex PCR; TCRdb holds only in-frame clones, not every one. The table has nearly 350,000 clones, around 80% seen once. The sample consisted of peripheral blood. These receptors originate from a man younger than 45 with active or convalescent COVID-19. Both conserved end residues are part of each CDR3. A D gene is named only where the DNA matches it firmly. Not all rows give a size; the values are once, few, many and, for expanded clones, a class.

v_gene	j_gene	d_gene	len	abundance	CDR3nt	CDR3aa
TRBV6-5	TRBJ2-1	TRBD2	15	-	TGTGCCAGCAGTTGGCTAGCGGGGGTCGGGAATGAGCAGTTCTTC	CASSWLAGVGNEQFF
TRBV6-7	TRBJ2-7	TRBD1	12	-	TGTGTCAGGCCAGGGGGCTCCTACGAGCAGTACTTC	CVRPGGSYEQYF
TRBV15	TRBJ2-7	-	14	once	TGTGCCACCAGCAGAGATCAGGGGTCCTACGAGCAGTACTTC	CATSRDQGSYEQYF
TRBV9	TRBJ1-1	-	16	-	TGTGCCAGCAGCGCCCGTTTACAGGGCGGGGGCCCTGAAGCTTTCTTT	CASSARLQGGGPEAFF
TRBV30	TRBJ1-6	-	16	-	TGTGCCTGGAGCCGCCGGGGGTGGAGTGGTGATTCACCCCTCCACTTT	CAWSRRGWSGDSPLHF
TRBV6-1	TRBJ2-7	-	12	-	TGTGCCAGCAGCACGACGGGCTACGAGCAGTACTTC	CASSTTGYEQYF
TRBV7-2	TRBJ2-2	-	13	-	TGTGCCAGCAGCCCCACAGGCACCGGGGAGCTGTTTTTT	CASSPTGTGELFF
TRBV5-6	TRBJ1-1	TRBD1	15	-	TGTGCCAGCAGCTTGGGGACAGGGTTGGACACTGAAGCTTTCTTT	CASSLGTGLDTEAFF
TRBV5-5	TRBJ1-6	TRBD1	16	-	TGTGCCAGCAGCCCTACAGGGGGCGAAGCAAATTCACCCCTCCACTTT	CASSPTGGEANSPLHF
TRBV5-4	TRBJ1-5	-	15	-	TGTGCCAGCAGCTTGGAATGGGGCGGCAATCAGCCCCAGCATTTT	CASSLEWGGNQPQHF
TRBV7-9	TRBJ1-2	-	13	-	TGTGCCAGCAGCTCCATGGACACTTATGGCTACACCTTC	CASSSMDTYGYTF
TRBV28	TRBJ1-3	TRBD1	14	-	TGTGCCAGCTGGGACAGGGGGCCTGGAAACACCATATATTTT	CASWDRGPGNTIYF
TRBV5-5	TRBJ2-7	-	15	-	TGTGCCAGCAGCTTGCAGGGGGGAGCCACCTACGAGCAGTACTTC	CASSLQGGATYEQYF
TRBV5-1	TRBJ2-3	-	13	-	TGCGCCAGCAGCTTCTCCCTTCGGGATACGCAGTATTTT	CASSFSLRDTQYF
TRBV24-1	TRBJ2-7	-	11	-	TGTGCCACCGTCGTCAGCTACGAGCAGTACTTC	CATVVSYEQYF
TRBV11-1	TRBJ2-2	-	16	-	TGTGCCAGCAGCTTAGCGAGATGGGACTCCGTCGGGGAGCTGTTTTTT	CASSLARWDSVGELFF
TRBV10-3	TRBJ1-1	-	15	-	TGTGCCATCAGTGAGTCAGCGGGGTGGAACACTGAAGCTTTCTTT	CAISESAGWNTEAFF
TRBV18	TRBJ1-1	-	16	once	TGTGCCAGCTCACCATTAGCAATAGAGAACGGTGCTGAAGCTTTCTTT	CASSPLAIENGAEAFF
TRBV24-1	TRBJ2-3	-	15	-	TGTGCCACCAGTGCCCGACTAGGAAGGTCACATACGCAGTATTTT	CATSARLGRSHTQYF
TRBV10-3	TRBJ2-3	TRBD2	16	-	TGTGCCATCAGTGGGTCCCTAGCGGGGGGGACAGATACGCAGTATTTT	CAISGSLAGGTDTQYF
TRBV25-1	TRBJ2-7	TRBD1	16	-	TGTGCCAGCAGTCCCCTGGACGGGACAGGCCTCCGCGAGCAGTACTTC	CASSPLDGTGLREQYF
TRBV11-3	TRBJ1-2	-	14	-	TGTGCCAGCAGCTTTGGACACGAAGCCTATGGCTACACCTTC	CASSFGHEAYGYTF
TRBV12-3/TRBV12-4	TRBJ2-7	-	13	-	TGTGCCAGCAGTTTGGGGCGGGGGCGCGAGCAGTACTTC	CASSLGRGREQYF
TRBV7-2	TRBJ2-1	TRBD1	18	-	TGTGCCAGCAGCTTAAACCTGGGGTGGGCAGGGGGCTGGAATGAGCAGTTCTTC	CASSLNLGWAGGWNEQFF
TRBV29-1	TRBJ1-5	TRBD1	12	-	TGCAGCGTTGGGCAGGGGGGTCAGCCCCAGCATTTT	CSVGQGGQPQHF
TRBV10-3	TRBJ2-7	-	13	-	TGTGCCATCAGTGGCGGACAGAGCTACGAGCAGTACTTC	CAISGGQSYEQYF
TRBV5-1	TRBJ1-1	-	14	-	TGCGCCAGCAGCTTGGATGGCCCGAACACTGAAGCTTTCTTT	CASSLDGPNTEAFF
TRBV6-6	TRBJ2-7	-	15	-	TGTGCCAGCAGTTTATCGGAGGCCTTCAGCCACGAGCAGTACTTC	CASSLSEAFSHEQYF
TRBV5-1	TRBJ1-2	-	13	-	TGCGCCAGCAGCCACCAGGGTTCCTATGGCTACACCTTC	CASSHQGSYGYTF
TRBV18	TRBJ2-2	-	16	-	TGTGCCAGCTCACCACGACTAGTGCCCCACACCGGGGAGCTGTTTTTT	CASSPRLVPHTGELFF
TRBV4-1	TRBJ2-2	TRBD1	19	-	TGCGCCAGCAGCCTAACCCTCTCCCCGGACAGGGGGCACACCGGGGAGCTGTTTTTT	CASSLTLSPDRGHTGELFF
TRBV15	TRBJ1-5	-	18	-	TGTGCCACCAGCAGAGTCCTTAGGGGTGCCTATAGCAATCAGCCCCAGCATTTT	CATSRVLRGAYSNQPQHF
TRBV3-1/TRBV3-2	TRBJ2-4	TRBD1	17	-	TGTGCCAGCAGCCAAGCAGGGGGACAGGTTGCCAAAAACATTCAGTACTTC	CASSQAGGQVAKNIQYF
TRBV5-4	TRBJ1-2	TRBD1	15	-	TGTGCCAGCAGCCCACGGACAGGGCTATCCTATGGCTACACCTTC	CASSPRTGLSYGYTF
TRBV11-2	TRBJ1-5	TRBD1	14	-	TGTGCCAGCAGCTTAGCAGGGGGGCGTCAGCCCCAGCATTTT	CASSLAGGRQPQHF
TRBV13	TRBJ1-5	-	13	-	TGTGCCAGCAGTCAACAGGGTAATCAGCCCCAGCATTTT	CASSQQGNQPQHF
TRBV29-1	TRBJ2-1	-	14	-	TGCAGCGTGGCCCGGACAGCGGCCCGAGATGAGCAGTTCTTC	CSVARTAARDEQFF
TRBV5-1	TRBJ2-7	-	14	-	TGCGCCAGCAGCTTGGTCCTGGACTCCCGGGAGCAGTACTTC	CASSLVLDSREQYF
TRBV4-2	TRBJ2-5	-	16	-	TGTGCCAGCAGCTATATAGGAGGGGGCCTGGGGGAGACCCAGTACTTC	CASSYIGGGLGETQYF
TRBV30	TRBJ1-4	-	13	few	TGTGCCTGGAGTGTGAACAGCCATGAAAAACTGTTTTTT	CAWSVNSHEKLFF
TRBV19	TRBJ2-7	-	16	once	TGTGCCAGTAGTATAAGACAGGTTCCGAGCTCCTACGAGCAGTACTTC	CASSIRQVPSSYEQYF
TRBV2	TRBJ1-1	-	14	-	TGTGCCAGCAGTGAAGGCAGGGGGAACACTGAAGCTTTCTTT	CASSEGRGNTEAFF
TRBV24-1	TRBJ1-5	-	15	once	TGTGCCACCGGGAAGGGAGGAGATAGCAATCAGCCCCAGCATTTT	CATGKGGDSNQPQHF
TRBV5-5	TRBJ2-1	TRBD2	17	-	TGTGCCAGCAGCTTGGAAAAGGGACTAGCGGGGAGGGATGAGCAGTTCTTC	CASSLEKGLAGRDEQFF
TRBV30	TRBJ2-5	-	12	once	TGTGCCTTCGGGACTTTGGGAGAGACCCAGTACTTC	CAFGTLGETQYF
TRBV18	TRBJ2-1	-	14	-	TGTGCCAGCTCTATTACGACTGTCTACAATGAGCAGTTCTTC	CASSITTVYNEQFF
TRBV5-6	TRBJ2-1	TRBD1	16	-	TGTGCCAGCAGCTCGCCGTCTACACAGGGGTACAATGAGCAGTTCTTC	CASSSPSTQGYNEQFF
TRBV18	TRBJ1-6	TRBD1	15	-	TGTGCCAGCTCACCACCGCGACAGGGGAATTCACCCCTCCACTTT	CASSPPRQGNSPLHF
TRBV9	TRBJ1-2	TRBD1	14	-	TGTGCCAGCAGCGTAGCACACAGGGGCTATGGCTACACCTTC	CASSVAHRGYGYTF
TRBV3-1/TRBV3-2	TRBJ1-1	TRBD1	15	-	TGTGCCAGCAGCTTGCAGGGGGCAGGCGGTACTGAAGCTTTCTTT	CASSLQGAGGTEAFF
TRBV6-5	TRBJ2-1	TRBD2	16	-	TGTGCCAGCAGTTACTTGCCGACTAGCGGCTACAATGAGCAGTTCTTC	CASSYLPTSGYNEQFF
TRBV7-2	TRBJ1-2	TRBD1	15	-	TGTGCCAGCAGCTTCCAGGGACAGGGCGCCTATGGCTACACCTTC	CASSFQGQGAYGYTF
TRBV7-2	TRBJ1-6	-	15	-	TGTGCCAGCAGACCAGACAGTGACTTTTATTCACCCCTCCACTTT	CASRPDSDFYSPLHF
TRBV2	TRBJ2-7	-	13	-	TGTGCCAGCGGGCCGCTCCTCTCCTACGAGCAGTACTTC	CASGPLLSYEQYF